These T cell receptor beta chains were read from a single sample in a study of cytomegalovirus exposure and HLA in healthy donors. Assay used: immunoSEQ multiplex PCR; TCRdb lists only in-frame clones, some missing. The data contain about 55,000 clones, about 82% of them singletons. Sample: PBMCs. The receptor source for this set is a man aged 25-45 years in good health and CMV-seronegative. CDR3s include the opening cysteine and the closing phenylalanine or tryptophan. A D gene is named only where the DNA matches it firmly. Clone size is shown for a subset of rows, as once, few, many or a class of expanded clone.

V gene	D gene	clone size	J gene	CDR3 protein	CDR3 DNA
TRBV6-6	NA	NA	TRBJ2-1	CASSYSTTRSEQFF	TGTGCCAGCAGTTACTCGACCACACGGAGTGAGCAGTTCTTC
TRBV2	NA	NA	TRBJ1-2	CASSEQGLLGYTF	TGTGCCAGCAGTGAGCAGGGTCTTTTGGGCTACACCTTC
TRBV7-2	TRBD2	NA	TRBJ2-5	CASSLQRRGGLFVQETQYF	TGTGCCAGCAGCTTACAGCGGCGGGGGGGCCTATTTGTACAAGAGACCCAGTACTTC
TRBV18	TRBD2	NA	TRBJ2-1	CASSPPNGREDEQFF	TGTGCCAGCTCACCACCGAACGGGAGGGAGGATGAGCAGTTCTTC
TRBV5-5	NA	NA	TRBJ2-1	CASTYRSGSGNEQFF	TGTGCCAGCACCTACCGCTCTGGTAGCGGCAATGAGCAGTTCTTC
TRBV9	TRBD1	NA	TRBJ2-7	CASSARQGAGEQYF	TGTGCCAGCAGCGCAAGACAGGGGGCTGGTGAGCAGTACTTC
TRBV28	NA	NA	TRBJ2-7	CASSPRGRNFYEQYF	TGTGCCAGCAGCCCAAGGGGTAGGAATTTCTACGAGCAGTACTTC
TRBV28	TRBD1	NA	TRBJ1-6	CASSGQGYSPLHF	TGTGCCAGCAGTGGACAGGGTTATTCACCCCTCCACTTT
TRBV5-1	NA	NA	TRBJ2-7	CASSLSSYEQYF	TGCGCCAGCAGCTTGAGTAGCTACGAGCAGTACTTC
TRBV18	NA	NA	TRBJ2-3	CASSDRGNTDTQYF	TGTGCCAGCTCAGATCGGGGGAACACAGATACGCAGTATTTT
TRBV4-1	TRBD2	NA	TRBJ2-7	CASSQGRGSSYEQYF	TGCGCCAGCAGCCAAGGGCGGGGGAGCTCCTACGAGCAGTACTTC
TRBV2	NA	NA	TRBJ1-1	CASRREDHPNTEAFF	TGTGCCAGCAGGAGGGAAGATCACCCCAACACTGAAGCTTTCTTT
TRBV6-5	NA	few	TRBJ2-2	CASKNGGNAGELFF	TGTGCCAGCAAAAATGGGGGGAACGCCGGGGAGCTGTTTTTT
TRBV6-5	TRBD2	NA	TRBJ2-7	CASSYAGVLYEQYF	TGTGCCAGCAGTTACGCGGGGGTCCTCTACGAGCAGTACTTC
TRBV27	TRBD1	NA	TRBJ2-2	CASSPTGLTGELFF	TGTGCCAGCAGTCCGACAGGGTTAACCGGGGAGCTGTTTTTT